This T cell receptor beta chain derives from a study of graft-versus-host responses after intestinal transplantation. Tissue from the graft was processed to free its intraepithelial and lamina propria lymphocytes. Some clones are missing from TCRdb's copy, which holds only in-frame ones; the method was immunoSEQ multiplex PCR. Of roughly 3,900 clones in the sample, approximately 85% were seen once. The receptor's source is a human patient who received an intestinal transplant, so some T cells may come from the graft donor. Specimen: ileum tissue, collected around 95 weeks after intestinal transplant.

The CDR3 is CASSSSGTLSYEQYF. The CDR3 DNA is TGTGCCAGCAGCTCATCCGGGACCCTCTCCTACGAGCAGTACTTC. The chain uses TRBV7-8 and TRBJ2-5; D may match TRBD1 or TRBD2 (5 bases each). The J call is uncertain, as TRBJ2-7 better fits the DNA end. Germline loops: CDR1 SGHVS, CDR2 FQNEAQ. The CDR3 extends over 15 amino acids.